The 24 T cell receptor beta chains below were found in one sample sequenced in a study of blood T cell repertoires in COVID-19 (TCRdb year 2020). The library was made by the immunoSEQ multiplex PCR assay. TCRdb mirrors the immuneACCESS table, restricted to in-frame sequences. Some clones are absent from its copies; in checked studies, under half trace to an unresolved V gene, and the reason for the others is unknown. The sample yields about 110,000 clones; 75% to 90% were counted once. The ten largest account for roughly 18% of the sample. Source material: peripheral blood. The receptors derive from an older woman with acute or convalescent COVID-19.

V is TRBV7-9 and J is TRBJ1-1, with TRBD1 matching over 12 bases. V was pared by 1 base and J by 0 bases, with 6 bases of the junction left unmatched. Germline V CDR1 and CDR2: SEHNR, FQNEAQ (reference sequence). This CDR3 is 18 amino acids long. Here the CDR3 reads CASSLGDRGHEMNTEAFF. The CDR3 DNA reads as TGTGCCAGCAGCTTAGGGGACAGGGGGCATGAAATGAACACTGAAGCTTTCTTT.

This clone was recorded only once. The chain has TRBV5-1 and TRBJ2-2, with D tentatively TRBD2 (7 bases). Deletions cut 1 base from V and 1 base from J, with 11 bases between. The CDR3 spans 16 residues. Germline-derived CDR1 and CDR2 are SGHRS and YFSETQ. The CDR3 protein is CASSLTGGLNTGELFF. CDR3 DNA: TGCGCCAGCAGCTTGACGGGGGGCCTGAACACCGGGGAGCTGTTTTTT.

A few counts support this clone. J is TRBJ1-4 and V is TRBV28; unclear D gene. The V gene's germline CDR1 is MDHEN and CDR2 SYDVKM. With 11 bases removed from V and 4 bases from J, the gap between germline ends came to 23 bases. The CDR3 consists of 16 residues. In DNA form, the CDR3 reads TGTGCCCCTAACGGGGTCCTGTTGCCCGTTAATGAAAAACTGTTTTTT. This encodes CAPNGVLLPVNEKLFF. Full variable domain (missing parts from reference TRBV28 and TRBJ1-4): DVKVTQSSRYLVKRTGEKVFLECVQDMDHENMFWYRQDPGLGLRLIYFSYDVKMKEKGDIPEGYSVSREKKERFSLILESASTNQTSMYLCAPNGVLLPVNEKLFFGSGTQLSVL.

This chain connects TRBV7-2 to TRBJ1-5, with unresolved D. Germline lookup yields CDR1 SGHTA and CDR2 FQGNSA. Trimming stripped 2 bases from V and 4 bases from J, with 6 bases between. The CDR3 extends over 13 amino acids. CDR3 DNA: TGTGCCAGCAGCTTAAGCTCGAATCAGCCCCAGCATTTT. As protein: CASSLSSNQPQHF.

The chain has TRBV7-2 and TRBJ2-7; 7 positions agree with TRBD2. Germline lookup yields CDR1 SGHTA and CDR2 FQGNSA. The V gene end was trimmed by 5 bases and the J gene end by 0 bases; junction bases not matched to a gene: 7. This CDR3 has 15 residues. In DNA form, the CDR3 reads TGTGCCAGCAGCCGCGGGGCTAGCGGCTCCTACGAGCAGTACTTC. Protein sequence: CASSRGASGSYEQYF.

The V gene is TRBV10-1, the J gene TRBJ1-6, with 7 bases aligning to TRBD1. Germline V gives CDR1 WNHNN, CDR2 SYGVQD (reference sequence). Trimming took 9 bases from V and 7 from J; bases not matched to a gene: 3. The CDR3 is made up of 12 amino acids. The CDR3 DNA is TGCGCCAGGAGGGGGCTGAATTCACCCCTCCACTTT. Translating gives CARRGLNSPLHF.

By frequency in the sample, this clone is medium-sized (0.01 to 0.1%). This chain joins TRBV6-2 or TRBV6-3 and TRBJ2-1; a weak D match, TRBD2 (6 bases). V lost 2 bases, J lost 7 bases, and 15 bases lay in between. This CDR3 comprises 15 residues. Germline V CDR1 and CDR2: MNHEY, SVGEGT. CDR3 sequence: CASSYEPDGGNEQFF. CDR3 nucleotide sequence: TGTGCCAGCAGTTACGAGCCCGACGGAGGGAATGAGCAGTTCTTC.

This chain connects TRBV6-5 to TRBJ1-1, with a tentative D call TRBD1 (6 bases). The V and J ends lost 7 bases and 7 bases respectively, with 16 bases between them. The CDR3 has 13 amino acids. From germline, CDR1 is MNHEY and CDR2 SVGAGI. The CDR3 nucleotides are TGTGCCAGCACCCCCACAGGGAGGGTTGAAGCTTTCTTT. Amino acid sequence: CASTPTGRVEAFF.

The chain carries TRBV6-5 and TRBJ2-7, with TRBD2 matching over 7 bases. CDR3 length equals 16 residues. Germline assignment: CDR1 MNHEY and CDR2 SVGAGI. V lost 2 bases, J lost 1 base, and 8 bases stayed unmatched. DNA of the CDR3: TGTGCCAGCAGTTACGCCTCGTCGGGGGGTTCCTACGAGCAGTACTTC. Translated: CASSYASSGGSYEQYF.

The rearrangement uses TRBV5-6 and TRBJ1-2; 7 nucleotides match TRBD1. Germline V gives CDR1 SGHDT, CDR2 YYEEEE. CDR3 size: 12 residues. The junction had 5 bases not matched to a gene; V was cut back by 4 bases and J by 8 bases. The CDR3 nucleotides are TGTGCCAGCAGCGCTAACAGGGGAGGCTACACCTTC. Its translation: CASSANRGGYTF.

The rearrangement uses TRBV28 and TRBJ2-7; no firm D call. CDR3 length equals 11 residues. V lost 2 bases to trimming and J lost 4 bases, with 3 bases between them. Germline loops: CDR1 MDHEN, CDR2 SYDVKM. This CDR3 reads CASSLTYEQYF. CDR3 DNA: TGTGCCAGCAGTTTAACTTACGAGCAGTACTTC.

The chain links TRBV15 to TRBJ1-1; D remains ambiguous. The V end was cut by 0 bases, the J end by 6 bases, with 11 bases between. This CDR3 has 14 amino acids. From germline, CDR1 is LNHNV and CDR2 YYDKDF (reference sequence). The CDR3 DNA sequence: TGTGCCACCAGCAGAGATCGGCACGGAGCTGAAGCTTTCTTT. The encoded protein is CATSRDRHGAEAFF.

CDR3 in DNA: TGTGCCAGCAGTTTCTCGGCAGGGGGTTCACCCCTCCACTTT. It codes for CASSFSAGGSPLHF. The chain joins TRBV28 to TRBJ1-6, with 7 bases fitting TRBD1. CDR1 and CDR2 (germline): MDHEN, SYDVKM. This CDR3 contains 14 residues. With V trimmed by 3 bases and J by 9 bases, 5 bases remained unmatched. The variable domain in full, with the rest retrieved from reference TRBV28 and TRBJ1-6, is DVKVTQSSRYLVKRTGEKVFLECVQDMDHENMFWYRQDPGLGLRLIYFSYDVKMKEKGDIPEGYSVSREKKERFSLILESASTNQTSMYLCASSFSAGGSPLHFGNGTRLTVT.

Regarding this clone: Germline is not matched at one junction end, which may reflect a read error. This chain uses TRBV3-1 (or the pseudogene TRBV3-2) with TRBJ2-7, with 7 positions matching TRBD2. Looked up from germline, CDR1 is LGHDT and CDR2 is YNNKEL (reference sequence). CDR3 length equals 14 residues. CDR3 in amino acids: CASSQGGLADPLCF. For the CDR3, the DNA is TGTGCCAGCAGCCAAGGAGGCCTAGCGGATCCCCTATGCTTC.

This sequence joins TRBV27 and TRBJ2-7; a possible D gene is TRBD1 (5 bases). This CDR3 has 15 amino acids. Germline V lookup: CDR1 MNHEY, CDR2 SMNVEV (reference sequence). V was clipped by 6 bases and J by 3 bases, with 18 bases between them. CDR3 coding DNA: TGTGCCAGCAGACAACAGGCAGTTCCTGTCTACGAGCAGTACTTC. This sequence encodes CASRQQAVPVYEQYF.

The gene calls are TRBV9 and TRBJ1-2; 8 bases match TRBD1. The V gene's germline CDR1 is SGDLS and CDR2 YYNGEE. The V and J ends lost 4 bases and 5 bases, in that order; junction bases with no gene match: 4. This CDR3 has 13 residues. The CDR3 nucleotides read TGTGCCAGCAGCTACCGGGACAGGTATGGCTACACCTTC. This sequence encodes CASSYRDRYGYTF.

CDR3 sequence (DNA): TGTGCCACCAGCAGAGCTTCGGGACAGGGAGGTGAAGCTTTCTTT. Protein sequence: CATSRASGQGGEAFF. The rearrangement uses TRBV15 and TRBJ1-1; TRBD1 matches at 9 bases. The CDR3 loop spans 15 amino acids. V lost 1 base and J lost 7; bases outside the gene matches: 7. The germline V gene has CDR1 LNHNV and CDR2 YYDKDF (reference sequence).

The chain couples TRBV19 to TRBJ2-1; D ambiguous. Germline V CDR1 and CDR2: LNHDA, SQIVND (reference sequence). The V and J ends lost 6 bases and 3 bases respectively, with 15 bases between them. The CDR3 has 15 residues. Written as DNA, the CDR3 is TGTGCCAGTAGCCTACAGCCTCCAGGCTACAATGAGCAGTTCTTC. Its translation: CASSLQPPGYNEQFF.

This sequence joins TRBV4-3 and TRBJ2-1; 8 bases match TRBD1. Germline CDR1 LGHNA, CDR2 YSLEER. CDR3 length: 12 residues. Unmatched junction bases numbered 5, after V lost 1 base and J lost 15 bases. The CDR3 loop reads CASSQVAGQVFF. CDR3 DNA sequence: TGCGCCAGCAGCCAAGTTGCGGGACAGGTGTTCTTC.

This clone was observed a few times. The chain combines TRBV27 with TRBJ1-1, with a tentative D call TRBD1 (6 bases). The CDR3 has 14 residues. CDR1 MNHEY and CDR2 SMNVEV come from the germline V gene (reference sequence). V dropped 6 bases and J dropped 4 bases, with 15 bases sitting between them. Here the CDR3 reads CASRISGVGTEAFF. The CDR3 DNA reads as TGTGCCAGCAGGATCTCAGGGGTGGGCACTGAAGCTTTCTTT.

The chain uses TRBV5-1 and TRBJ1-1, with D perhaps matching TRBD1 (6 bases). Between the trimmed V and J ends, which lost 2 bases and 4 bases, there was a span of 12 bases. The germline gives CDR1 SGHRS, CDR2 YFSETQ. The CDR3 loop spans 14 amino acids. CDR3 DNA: TGCGCCAGCAGCTTTCAGGGAGGGGGCACTGAAGCTTTCTTT. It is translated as CASSFQGGGTEAFF.

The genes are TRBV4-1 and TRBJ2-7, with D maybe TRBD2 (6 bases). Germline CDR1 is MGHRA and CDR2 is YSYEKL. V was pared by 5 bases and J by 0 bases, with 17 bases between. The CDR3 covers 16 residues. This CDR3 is CASSSWRGQGSYEQYF. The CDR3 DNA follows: TGCGCCAGCAGCTCTTGGCGGGGTCAGGGCTCCTACGAGCAGTACTTC.

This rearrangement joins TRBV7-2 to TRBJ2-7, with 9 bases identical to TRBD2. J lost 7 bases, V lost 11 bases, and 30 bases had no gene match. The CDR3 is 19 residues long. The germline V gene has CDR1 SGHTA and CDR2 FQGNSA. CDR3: CARNYYYFRREGHAGEQYF. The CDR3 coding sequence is TGTGCCCGTAACTACTATTATTTCCGGCGGGAGGGACATGCTGGGGAGCAGTACTTC.

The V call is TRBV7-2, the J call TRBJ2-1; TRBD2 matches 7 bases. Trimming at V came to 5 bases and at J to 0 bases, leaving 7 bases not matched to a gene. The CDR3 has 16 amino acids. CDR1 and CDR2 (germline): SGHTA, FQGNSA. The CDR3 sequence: CASSQTAGLSYNEQFF. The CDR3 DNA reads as TGTGCCAGCAGCCAAACAGCGGGACTCTCCTACAATGAGCAGTTCTTC.